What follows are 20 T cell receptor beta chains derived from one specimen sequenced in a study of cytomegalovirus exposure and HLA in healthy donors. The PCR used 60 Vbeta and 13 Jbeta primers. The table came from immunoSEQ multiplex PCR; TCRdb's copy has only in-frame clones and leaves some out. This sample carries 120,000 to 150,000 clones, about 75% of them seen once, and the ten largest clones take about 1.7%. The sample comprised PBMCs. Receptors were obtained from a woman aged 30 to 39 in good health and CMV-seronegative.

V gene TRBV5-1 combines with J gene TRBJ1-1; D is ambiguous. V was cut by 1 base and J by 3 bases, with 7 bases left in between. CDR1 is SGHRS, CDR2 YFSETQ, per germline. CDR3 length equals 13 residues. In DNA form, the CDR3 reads TGCGCCAGCAGCTTGCTGGGCGACACTGAAGCTTTCTTT. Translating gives CASSLLGDTEAFF.

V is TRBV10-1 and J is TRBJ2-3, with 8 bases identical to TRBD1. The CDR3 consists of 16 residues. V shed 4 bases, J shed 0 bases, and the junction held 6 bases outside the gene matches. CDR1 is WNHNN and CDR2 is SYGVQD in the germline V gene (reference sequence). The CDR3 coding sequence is TGCGCCAGCAGTGGTTCGGGACAGGCGAGCACAGATACGCAGTATTTT. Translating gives CASSGSGQASTDTQYF.

The CDR3 protein is CASSPRGGETEAFF. The CDR3 bases are TGTGCCAGCAGCCCCCGCGGTGGGGAGACCGAAGCTTTCTTT. The chain joins TRBV7-3 to TRBJ1-1; no firm D call. Germline CDR1 reads SGHTA; CDR2 reads FQGTGA. The V end lost 5 bases, the J end lost 8 bases, and 18 bases lay between the germline ends. CDR3 size: 14 residues. Full variable domain (rest looked up from reference TRBV7-3 and TRBJ1-1): GAGVSQTPSNKVTEKGKYVELRCDPISGHTALYWYRQSLGQGPEFLIYFQGTGAADDSGLPNDRFFAVRPEGSVSTLKIQRTERGDSAVYLCASSPRGGETEAFFGQGTRLTVV.

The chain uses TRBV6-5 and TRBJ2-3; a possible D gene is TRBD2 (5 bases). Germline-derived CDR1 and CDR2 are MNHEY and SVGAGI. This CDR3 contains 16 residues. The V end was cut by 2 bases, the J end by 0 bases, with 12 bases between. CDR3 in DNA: TGTGCCAGCAGTTACGAGGGTCGACTTAGCACAGATACGCAGTATTTT. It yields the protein CASSYEGRLSTDTQYF.

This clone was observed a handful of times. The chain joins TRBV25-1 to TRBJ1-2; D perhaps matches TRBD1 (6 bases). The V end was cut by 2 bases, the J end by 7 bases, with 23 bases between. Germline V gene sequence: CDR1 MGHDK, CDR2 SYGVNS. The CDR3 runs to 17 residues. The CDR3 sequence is CASSEGGLTRGGGGYTF. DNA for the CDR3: TGTGCCAGCAGTGAAGGCGGTTTGACCAGGGGCGGGGGTGGCTACACCTTC.

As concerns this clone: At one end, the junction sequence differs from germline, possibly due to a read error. The CDR3 sequence is CASREGLAGAYEQYF. DNA for the CDR3: TGTGCCAGCAGAGAAGGACTAGCGGGGGCCTACGAGCAGTACTTC. V is TRBV2 and J is TRBJ2-7, with 13 bases matching TRBD2. The CDR3 spans 15 residues. The germline CDR1 and CDR2 sequences are SNHLY and FYNNEI.

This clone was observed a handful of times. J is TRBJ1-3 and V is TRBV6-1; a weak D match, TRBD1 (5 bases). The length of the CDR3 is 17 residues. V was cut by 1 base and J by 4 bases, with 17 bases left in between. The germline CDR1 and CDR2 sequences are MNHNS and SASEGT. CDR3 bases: TGTGCCAGCAGTGAAGTGGGACGGGGGAAAGGGGGAAACACCATATATTTT. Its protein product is CASSEVGRGKGGNTIYF.

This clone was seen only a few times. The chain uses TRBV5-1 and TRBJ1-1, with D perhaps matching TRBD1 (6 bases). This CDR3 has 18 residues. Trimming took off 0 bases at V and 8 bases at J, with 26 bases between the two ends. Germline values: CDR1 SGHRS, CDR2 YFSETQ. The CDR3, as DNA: TGCGCCAGCAGCTTGGTTGGATTTTCTGGCAGGGGCATCGCCGAAGCTTTCTTT. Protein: CASSLVGFSGRGIAEAFF. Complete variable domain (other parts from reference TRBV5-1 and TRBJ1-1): KAGVTQTPRYLIKTRGQQVTLSCSPISGHRSVSWYQQTPGQGLQFLFEYFSETQRNKGNFPGRFSGRQFSNSRSEMNVSTLELGDSALYLCASSLVGFSGRGIAEAFFGQGTRLTVV.

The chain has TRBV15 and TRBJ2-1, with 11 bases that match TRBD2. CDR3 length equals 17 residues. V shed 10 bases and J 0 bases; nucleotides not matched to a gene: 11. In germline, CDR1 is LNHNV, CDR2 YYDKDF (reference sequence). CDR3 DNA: TGTGCCATCACTAGCGGGGGCCTCTCTAGCTCCTACAATGAGCAGTTCTTC. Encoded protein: CAITSGGLSSSYNEQFF.

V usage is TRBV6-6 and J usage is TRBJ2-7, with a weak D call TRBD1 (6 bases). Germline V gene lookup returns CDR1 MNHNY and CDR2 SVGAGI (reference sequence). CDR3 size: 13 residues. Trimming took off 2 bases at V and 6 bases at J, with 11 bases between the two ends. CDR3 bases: TGTGCCAGCAGTTACCAGACAGGTTTCGAGCAGTACTTC. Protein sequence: CASSYQTGFEQYF.

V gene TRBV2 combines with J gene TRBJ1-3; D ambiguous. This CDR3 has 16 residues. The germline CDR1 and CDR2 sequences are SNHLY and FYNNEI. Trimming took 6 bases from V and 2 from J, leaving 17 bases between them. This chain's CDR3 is CASSFAREGAGNTIYF. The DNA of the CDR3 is TGTGCCAGCAGCTTCGCGAGGGAGGGAGCTGGAAACACCATATATTTT. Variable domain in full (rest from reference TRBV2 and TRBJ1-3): EPEVTQTPSHQVTQMGQEVILRCVPISNHLYFYWYRQILGQKVEFLVSFYNNEISEKSEIFDDQFSVERPDGSNFTLKIRSTKLEDSAMYFCASSFAREGAGNTIYFGEGSWLTVV.

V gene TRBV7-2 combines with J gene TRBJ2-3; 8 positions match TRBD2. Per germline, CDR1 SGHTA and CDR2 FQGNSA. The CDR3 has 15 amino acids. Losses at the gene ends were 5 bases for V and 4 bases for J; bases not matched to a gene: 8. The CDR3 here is CASSLGGAGADTQYF. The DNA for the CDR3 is TGTGCCAGCAGCCTCGGGGGGGCCGGAGCAGATACGCAGTATTTT. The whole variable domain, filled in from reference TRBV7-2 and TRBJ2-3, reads GAGVSQSPSNKVTEKGKDVELRCDPISGHTALYWYRQSLGQGLEFLIYFQGNSAPDKSGLPSDRFSAERTGGSVSTLTIQRTQQEDSAVYLCASSLGGAGADTQYFGPGTRLTVL.

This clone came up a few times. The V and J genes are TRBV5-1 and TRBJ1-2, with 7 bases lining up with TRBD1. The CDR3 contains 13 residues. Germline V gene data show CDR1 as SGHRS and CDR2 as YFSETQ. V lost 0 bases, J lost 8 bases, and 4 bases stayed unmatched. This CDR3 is CASSLVTGQGYTF. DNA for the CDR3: TGCGCCAGCAGCTTGGTGACAGGGCAAGGCTACACCTTC.

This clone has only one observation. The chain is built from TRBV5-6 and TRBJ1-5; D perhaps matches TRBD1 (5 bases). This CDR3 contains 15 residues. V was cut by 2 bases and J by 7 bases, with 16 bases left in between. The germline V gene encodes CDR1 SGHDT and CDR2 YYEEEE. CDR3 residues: CASSFRGMGGQPQHF. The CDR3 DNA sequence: TGTGCCAGCAGCTTTCGAGGGATGGGGGGGCAGCCCCAGCATTTT.

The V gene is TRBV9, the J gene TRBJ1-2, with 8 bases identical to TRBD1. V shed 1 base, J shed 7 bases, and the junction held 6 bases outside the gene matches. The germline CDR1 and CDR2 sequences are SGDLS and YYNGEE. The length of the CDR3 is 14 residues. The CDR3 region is CASSVLGDRGGYTF. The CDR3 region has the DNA TGTGCCAGCAGCGTACTCGGCGACAGGGGTGGCTACACCTTC.

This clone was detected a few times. The CDR3 spells CASSTSDRGRWGYTF. CDR3 nucleotides: TGTGCCAGCAGTACCTCGGACAGGGGGCGATGGGGCTACACCTTC. This rearrangement joins TRBV6-6 to TRBJ1-2; 11 bases are a match to TRBD1. Germline V gives CDR1 MNHNY, CDR2 SVGAGI (reference sequence). This CDR3 has 15 residues. Germline trimming cut 5 bases from V and 8 bases from J; bases unmatched to any gene: 10.

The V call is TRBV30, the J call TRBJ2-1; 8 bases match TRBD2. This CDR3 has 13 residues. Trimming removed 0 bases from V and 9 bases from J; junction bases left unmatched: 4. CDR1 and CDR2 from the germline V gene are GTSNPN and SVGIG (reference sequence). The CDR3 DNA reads TGTGCCTGGAGTGTTCTGGCGGGGGGTGAGCAGTTCTTC. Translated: CAWSVLAGGEQFF.

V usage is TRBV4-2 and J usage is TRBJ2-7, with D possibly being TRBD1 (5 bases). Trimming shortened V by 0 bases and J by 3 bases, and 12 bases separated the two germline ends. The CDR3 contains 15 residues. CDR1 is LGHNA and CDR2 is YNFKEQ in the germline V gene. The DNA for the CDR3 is TGTGCCAGCAGCCAAGAAAGAGGACACCTCTACGAGCAGTACTTC. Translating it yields CASSQERGHLYEQYF.

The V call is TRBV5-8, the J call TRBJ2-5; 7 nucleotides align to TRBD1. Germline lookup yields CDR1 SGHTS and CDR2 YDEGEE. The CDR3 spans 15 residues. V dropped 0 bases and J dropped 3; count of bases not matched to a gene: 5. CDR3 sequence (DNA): TGTGCCAGCAGCTTGGGACAGGGTGGCGAAGAGACCCAGTACTTC. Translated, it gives CASSLGQGGEETQYF.

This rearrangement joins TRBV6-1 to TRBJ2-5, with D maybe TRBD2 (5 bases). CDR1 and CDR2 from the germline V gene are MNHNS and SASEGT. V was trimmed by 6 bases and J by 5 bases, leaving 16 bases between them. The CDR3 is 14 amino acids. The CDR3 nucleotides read TGTGCCAGCAGCGTGAGGCGGGCCGGGGAGACCCAGTACTTC. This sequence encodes CASSVRRAGETQYF.